This T cell receptor (beta chain) comes out of a study of T-cell memory formation after mild COVID-19. Study in general: For the most part, TCR clusters were specific to one donor.

Overall study results and limits: Mostly located in CM and EM were contracting CD4+ clones, with contracting CD8+ clones located in EMRA.

The ends lost 2 bases at V and 5 bases at J; junction bases unmatched: 12. This CDR3 spans 18 amino acids. CDR1 and CDR2 (germline): MDHEN, SYDVKM. This clonotype turned up a few times. The antigen remains unidentified. UMIs and sample barcodes were carried by the TCR alpha and TCR beta cDNA libraries that 5'RACE produced using constant-segment primers. Via MiXCR, TCRdb re-called the 5' RACE reads, giving one row per CDR3 protein. The sample contains over 350,000 distinct CDR3 sequences, about a sixth of which appear only once. The clonotype comes from a man aged 18 to 30 who had mild COVID-19 (a few samples of this study predate the infection). Cell type and time point are not known. This chain joins TRBV28 and TRBJ2-3; TRBD1 matches at 11 bases. Sequencing was carried out using PBMCs or a T cell subset sorted from them (not recorded which). CDR3 protein: CASSLRPPGQGVKDTQYF. In DNA, the CDR3 is TGTGCCAGCAGTTTACGTCCTCCGGGACAGGGGGTGAAAGATACGCAGTATTTT. Drawing the rest from reference TRBV28 and TRBJ2-3, the complete variable domain is DVKVTQSSRYLVKRTGEKVFLECVQDMDHENMFWYRQDPGLGLRLIYFSYDVKMKEKGDIPEGYSVSREKKERFSLILESASTNQTSMYLCASSLRPPGQGVKDTQYFGPGTRLTVL.